The entry that follows covers one TCR beta chain sequence. The table lists this clone with a few counts. It lacks a known antigen. Per-nucleotide qualities are absent, and no much larger clonotype sits a single base away. Each donor gave one peripheral blood draw, approximately 0.11 L on average, collected into heparinised tubes. Using a panel that included CD45RO, CCR7, CD25, CD127, CD95 and CD27, naive, central memory, regulatory and stem cell-like memory CD4+ T cells were sorted on a BD FACSAria II. Purity was above 95% for every sorted population. PBMCs were separated immediately by Lymphoprep density gradient centrifugation and were stained directly, without being cultured. So that batch effects would be minimized, each experiment stained and sorted samples in pairs, pairing one healthy donor with one patient. The CDR3 runs 13 residues from the cysteine to the phenylalanine. Only the CDR3 DNA is retained, 39 bases long and in frame from the first base. V lost 1 base and J lost 7 bases; the stretch between them is 13 bases long. CDR1 and CDR2 are read off the germline V gene (reference sequence) as GTSNPN and SVGIG.

The sample is drawn from a study of beta chain features in type 1 diabetes (dated by TCRdb to between 2018 and 2020). Describing the broader study: Patients and healthy donors did not differ in mean age, gender distribution, total cell number or subset yield. In the study, TCRB repertoires of sorted circulating CD4+ T cell subsets from recently diagnosed type 1 diabetes patients were compared with those of matched healthy donors. A total of roughly 98,000,000 sorted cells were examined across all samples, and a strong correlation was observed between cell number per subset and RNA yield. Regulatory and stem cell-like memory subsets were isolated from only 8 patients and roughly 8 healthy donors, whereas naive and central memory subsets came from all 30 or so donors.

The entire amount of isolated RNA was reverse transcribed using the High Capacity cDNA Reverse Transcription Kit, so the sequenced TCRB transcripts were expressed ones. Deep immunoSEQ sequencing was applied to naive, central memory and regulatory T cell samples, giving an average of around 4 million total reads per sample. Sorted cells were lysed in RLT buffer and RNA was extracted with DNase-treated RNeasy Micro or Mini kits, depending on cell number. To prevent cross-contamination, each cell subset was processed individually, whereas patient and healthy donor samples were processed jointly. The immunoSEQ multiplex PCR was used to amplify TCRB sequences from cDNA, generating 87-bp fragments that spanned the CDR3 region. Sequencing of the amplicons was done on the Illumina HiSeq platform. Concerning the study's data processing: Synthetic template baselines were used to correct PCR bias computationally, reads within Hamming distance 2 were collapsed, and singletons that could not be merged were discarded. By aligning reads against IMGT, V, D and J genes, CDR3 length, and insertions or deletions at six rearrangement sites were assigned. Clonotype counts were normalized to sorted cell number within each subset before computing true diversity and Gini coefficients with the tcR R package. The overlap coefficient, calculated on TCRB nucleotide sequences, was used to quantify repertoire sharing. TCRdb limited this immuneACCESS table to in-frame rearrangements with V and J called. A share of clones is missing; checked studies link under half to unresolved V genes, and the rest is unexplained. Clonal size and the V and J genes are those of that table, whereas D and trimming came from the DNA. The sample includes more than 150,000 clones, with roughly 9% observed a single time. The ten largest make up around 0.64% of the sample.

Beyond this particular receptor, the publication reports: Shorter templates might have been favored by PCR, but patient and control samples were amplified and corrected together, so both groups would have been affected equally by any skew. Because cDNA rather than genomic DNA was sequenced, highly expressing activated cells could have been over-represented, although no difference in activation and CD3 levels was found between groups. The naive, central memory and regulatory TCRB repertoires appeared to resemble one another more closely among patients than among healthy donors. Because small numbers of individuals were included in the HLA sub-analyses, any influence of HLA type on TCRB rearrangement was left unresolved. In all four CD4+ subsets, TCRB CDR3 length was moderately but significantly shorter in type 1 diabetes patients. At VDJ recombination sites, patients with type 1 diabetes made fewer insertions and deleted more nucleotides, a pattern implying thymic rearrangement abnormalities.

The TCR was taken from a woman aged 25 to 39 with type 1 diabetes. The sequence joins TRBV30 to TRBJ1-1; the D gene identity is not certain. Sequencing input: central memory CD4+ T cells from blood. Here the CDR3 is given as CAWSGVVGGEAFF. Read as DNA, the sequence is TGTGCCTGGAGTGGAGTCGTAGGAGGTGAAGCTTTCTTT. Reference TRBV30 and TRBJ1-1 proteins supply the regions before and after the CDR3; the full variable domain is: SQTIHQWPATLVQPVGSPLSLECTVEGTSNPNLYWYRQAAGRGLQLLFYSVGIGQISSEVPQNLSASRPQDRQFILSSKKLLLSDSGFYLCAWSGVVGGEAFFGQGTRLTVV.